This record concerns one T cell receptor (beta chain) sequence. Its antigen is not identified. This CDR3 contains 15 residues. The germline V gene encodes CDR1 SQVTM and CDR2 ANQGSEA. Generated by immunoSEQ multiplex PCR, the TCRdb table keeps only in-frame clones and is missing some. The sample lists roughly 150,000 clones, more than 85% occurring once. The sample originates from a study of T cell responses to AZD1222 COVID-19 vaccine. The study, taken as a whole, reports: Sampling captured repertoires only after the peak T cell response. AZD1222 recipients seropositive at baseline numbered only 5 to 7.

The J gene is TRBJ1-1, the V gene TRBV29-1; maybe TRBD1 (6 bases). The specimen was peripheral blood, collected after recovery from COVID-19. The receptor comes from an adult who had recovered from COVID-19. The CDR3 DNA sequence: TGCAGTTCGAGCCTCAACCCCCAGGGGTCAACTGAAGCTTTCTTT. Translating it yields CSSSLNPQGSTEAFF.